This T cell receptor (beta chain) was sequenced in a study of cytomegalovirus exposure and HLA in healthy donors. With 60 Vbeta and 13 Jbeta primers, the PCR was carried out. Per the original methods: Later analysis identified 80 million to 85 million unique TCR beta chains, about 10 million shared. This table comes from immunoSEQ multiplex PCR, and its TCRdb copy is limited to in-frame clones, with some not included. That table is the source of V, J and clone size, and D and trimming were worked out from the DNA. This repertoire shows some 110,000 clones, about an eighth found once; its top ten account for approximately 16%. Note on this clone: Its antigen is as yet unknown.

Overall study results and limits: In a later analysis, at a false discovery rate of 0.05, under 20,000 TCR beta sequences were associated with HLA alleles. What a later analysis showed was that several of the most significant clusters appeared linked to common viral pathogens.

V lost 2 bases and J lost 5; bases outside the gene matches: 0. Germline V gene lookup returns CDR1 SNHLY and CDR2 FYNNEI. CDR3 length: 14 residues. The material sequenced was PBMCs. This TCR derives from a man in his forties or fifties in good health and CMV-seropositive. This chain connects TRBV2 to TRBJ2-3; 11 nucleotides line up with TRBD2. The DNA of the CDR3 is TGTGCCAGCAGTGAACTAGCGGGAGGAGATACGCAGTATTTT. Its protein product is CASSELAGGDTQYF.